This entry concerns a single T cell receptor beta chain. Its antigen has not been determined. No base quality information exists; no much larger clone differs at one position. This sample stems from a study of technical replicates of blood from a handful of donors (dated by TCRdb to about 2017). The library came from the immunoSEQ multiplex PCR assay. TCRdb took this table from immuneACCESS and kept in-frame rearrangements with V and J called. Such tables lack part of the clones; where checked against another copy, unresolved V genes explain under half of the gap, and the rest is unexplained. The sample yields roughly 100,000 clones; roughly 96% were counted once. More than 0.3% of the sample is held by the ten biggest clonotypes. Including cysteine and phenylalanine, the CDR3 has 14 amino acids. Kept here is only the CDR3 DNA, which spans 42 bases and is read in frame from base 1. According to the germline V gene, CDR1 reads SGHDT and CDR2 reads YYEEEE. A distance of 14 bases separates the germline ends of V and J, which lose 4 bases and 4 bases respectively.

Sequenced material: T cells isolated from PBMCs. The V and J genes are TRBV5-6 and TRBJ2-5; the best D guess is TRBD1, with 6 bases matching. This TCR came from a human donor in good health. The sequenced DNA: TGTGCCAGCAGCGGAAAGACAGGAGGAGAGACCCAGTACTTC. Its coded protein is CASSGKTGGETQYF.